Listed here is a single TCR beta chain. Its antigen remains unknown. This sample was included in a study of monozygotic twins with inflammatory bowel disease. Study results and caveats: Versus healthy twins, IBD patients showed fewer clonotypes shared with others, especially with disease activity. Twins classed as concordant or discordant showed no difference in repertoire similarity, possibly from limited power.

TCRdb reanalyzed the 5' RACE reads and collapses them to one entry per CDR3 protein, without DNA. This sample contains just over 300,000 distinct CDR3 sequences. The CDR3 runs to 12 residues. The germline V gene encodes CDR1 ENHRY and CDR2 SYGVKD. Each donor had more than 2 ml of blood drawn. No sorting of T cells preceded isolation of total RNA from whole blood. V gene TRBV10-3 combines with J gene TRBJ1-3; absent DNA, TCRdb's TRBD1 call cannot be checked. This receptor was identified in a human donor with ulcerative colitis or Crohn's disease, or a healthy co-twin of an affected twin (not recorded which). The sequencing input was blood. CDR3 in amino acids: CAMGTSGNTIYF.